The 31 T cell receptor beta chains below were found in one sample sequenced in a study of beta chain features in type 1 diabetes. General observations from the study: Moderate but significant shortening of TCRB CDR3s was recorded in all four CD4+ subsets from Type 1 diabetes patients.

Expressed TCRB transcripts were sequenced after all isolated RNA was converted to cDNA. The method was immunoSEQ multiplex PCR; TCRdb's version includes in-frame clones alone and lacks a portion of them. The table lists roughly 280,000 clones, around 25% of them singletons. Their cognate antigens are unknown. Sequencing input: naive CD4+ T cells from blood. These receptors originate from a young woman with type 1 diabetes.

This clone was observed a handful of times. This CDR3 reads CAWSAWEEAFF. The CDR3 DNA reads TGTGCCTGGAGTGCGTGGGAGGAAGCTTTCTTT. The V call is TRBV30, the J call TRBJ1-1; no reliable D call. Trimming stripped 1 base from V and 8 bases from J, with 8 bases between. Germline CDR1 GTSNPN, CDR2 SVGIG (reference sequence). CDR3 size: 11 residues.

This chain uses TRBV28 with TRBJ2-1; 7 bases map to TRBD2. Germline CDR1 reads MDHEN; CDR2 reads SYDVKM. The junction had 4 bases not matched to a gene; V was cut back by 7 bases and J by 7 bases. The CDR3 covers 12 residues. CDR3 sequence (DNA): TGTGCCAGCAAACTAGCGAATAATGAGCAGTTCTTC. Residues: CASKLANNEQFF.

The sample holds a few counts of this clone. The chain employs TRBV30 and TRBJ2-4, with D possibly matching TRBD1 (5 bases). The CDR3 length is 12 residues. V shed 0 bases and J shed 5 bases, with 5 bases lying between them. Germline CDR1 GTSNPN, CDR2 SVGIG (reference sequence). CDR3 sequence reads: CAWSVQENIQYF. CDR3 DNA: TGTGCCTGGAGTGTACAGGAAAACATTCAGTACTTC.

The chain uses TRBV19 and TRBJ1-5; 9 bases agree with TRBD1. Germline V gene data show CDR1 as LNHDA and CDR2 as SQIVND (reference sequence). V was clipped by 10 bases and J by 5 bases; unmatched bases: 12. CDR3 length: 15 residues. CDR3 in DNA: TGTGCCACCTCAGCCGGGACAGGGACGTATCAGCCCCAGCATTTT. This sequence encodes CATSAGTGTYQPQHF.

The rearrangement links TRBV7-3 to TRBJ2-5; 9 positions match TRBD1. The V gene end was trimmed by 5 bases and the J gene end by 5 bases; junction bases not matched to a gene: 3. Germline values: CDR1 SGHTA, CDR2 FQGTGA. The CDR3 covers 13 residues. CDR3 sequence (DNA): TGTGCCAGCAGCCACGACAGGGGGGAGACCCAGTACTTC. This codes for CASSHDRGETQYF.

The chain recombines TRBV9 with TRBJ2-1; a possible D gene is TRBD2 (5 bases). Germline lookup yields CDR1 SGDLS and CDR2 YYNGEE. The CDR3 is made up of 14 amino acids. V was pared by 2 bases and J by 7 bases, with 13 bases between. CDR3 bases: TGTGCCAGCAGCGTTAGCGTCGCCGAAAATGAGCAGTTCTTC. Translated, it gives CASSVSVAENEQFF. The full variable domain, completed using reference TRBV9 and TRBJ2-1, is DSGVTQTPKHLITATGQRVTLRCSPRSGDLSVYWYQQSLDQGLQFLIQYYNGEERAKGNILERFSAQQFPDLHSELNLSSLELGDSALYFCASSVSVAENEQFFGPGTRLTVL.

The rearrangement links TRBV7-9 to TRBJ2-1, with D possibly being TRBD1 (5 bases). From germline, CDR1 is SEHNR and CDR2 FQNEAQ (reference sequence). Trimming cost V 5 bases and J 0 bases, with 11 bases left between them. This CDR3 is built from 15 residues. CDR3 coding DNA: TGTGCCAGCAGCCCTCACAGGAGCTCCTACAATGAGCAGTTCTTC. Translating it yields CASSPHRSSYNEQFF.

The rearrangement joins TRBV7-8 to TRBJ2-7; weak D call: TRBD1 (6 bases). The CDR3 consists of 16 residues. V was shortened by 1 base and J by 3 bases, with 16 bases between the two germline ends. Germline-derived CDR1 and CDR2 are SGHVS and FQNEAQ. Here the CDR3 reads CASSLEAVPGDYEQYF. In DNA form, the CDR3 reads TGTGCCAGCAGCTTAGAGGCCGTCCCAGGGGACTACGAGCAGTACTTC.

The rearrangement joins TRBV7-9 to TRBJ2-3; 10 bases agree with TRBD2. The CDR3 spans 16 residues. The germline CDR1 and CDR2 sequences are SEHNR and FQNEAQ (reference sequence). V gave up 1 base and J gave up 6 bases; unmatched junction bases: 7. The CDR3 sequence: CASSLGPSGSRDTQYF. CDR3 sequence (DNA): TGTGCCAGCAGCTTAGGGCCTAGCGGGAGTCGGGATACGCAGTATTTT.

The gene calls are TRBV5-1 and TRBJ1-4; D remains unclear. Germline assignment: CDR1 SGHRS and CDR2 YFSETQ. Trimming pared 3 bases from V and 4 bases from J, leaving 10 bases between. This CDR3 contains 14 residues. CDR3: CASSWRARNEKLFF. In nucleotides, the CDR3 is TGCGCCAGCAGCTGGAGGGCTCGTAATGAAAAACTGTTTTTT.

The V gene is TRBV4-1, the J gene TRBJ1-2, with 8 bases fitting TRBD1. V gave up 1 base and J gave up 4 bases; unmatched junction bases: 5. This CDR3 region has 15 residues. Germline CDR1 reads MGHRA; CDR2 reads YSYEKL. The chain's CDR3 is CASSQGIGQGYGYTF. As DNA, the CDR3 is TGCGCCAGCAGCCAAGGGATCGGACAGGGCTATGGCTACACCTTC.

The V call is TRBV15, the J call TRBJ1-3, with D possibly matching TRBD1 (6 bases). Trimming stripped 5 bases from V and 0 bases from J, with 8 bases between. Germline V gives CDR1 LNHNV, CDR2 YYDKDF (reference sequence). The CDR3 contains 14 residues. The CDR3 is CATSRDNSGNTIYF. Written as DNA, the CDR3 is TGTGCCACCAGCCGGGACAACTCTGGAAACACCATATATTTT. The whole variable domain, remainder taken from reference TRBV15 and TRBJ1-3, is DAMVIQNPRYQVTQFGKPVTLSCSQTLNHNVMYWYQQKSSQAPKLLFHYYDKDFNNEADTPDNFQSRRPNTSFCFLDIRSPGLGDTAMYLCATSRDNSGNTIYFGEGSWLTVV.

The chain has TRBV30 and TRBJ2-5; no clear D. Germline loops: CDR1 GTSNPN, CDR2 SVGIG (reference sequence). Trimming cost V 4 bases and J 0 bases, with 15 bases left between them. There are 15 residues in the CDR3. CDR3 sequence: CAWTQDLSYQETQYF. CDR3 coding DNA: TGTGCCTGGACTCAGGATCTTTCTTACCAAGAGACCCAGTACTTC.

This rearrangement joins TRBV18 to TRBJ2-7; 8 bases map to TRBD2. This CDR3 comprises 15 residues. Germline lookup yields CDR1 KGHSH and CDR2 LQKENI. Losses at the gene ends were 3 bases for V and 2 bases for J; bases not matched to a gene: 6. The chain's CDR3 is CASSPPGLVPYEQYF. CDR3 nucleotides: TGTGCCAGCTCACCCCCGGGACTAGTACCCTACGAGCAGTACTTC.

This chain uses TRBV4-1 with TRBJ2-7, with D possibly being TRBD2 (6 bases). CDR1 and CDR2 from the germline V gene are MGHRA and YSYEKL. The V gene lost 1 base and the J gene lost 0 bases, with 16 bases spanning the gap. This CDR3 comprises 17 residues. CDR3 in amino acids: CASSQVRAGPSSYEQYF. CDR3 nucleotides: TGCGCCAGCAGCCAAGTGCGAGCGGGTCCGAGCTCCTACGAGCAGTACTTC.

The chain combines TRBV13 with TRBJ2-1; possible D gene TRBD1, 6 bases. Trimming stripped 5 bases from V and 0 bases from J, with 11 bases between. The CDR3 extends over 15 amino acids. Germline lookup yields CDR1 PRHDT and CDR2 FYEKMQ (reference sequence). CDR3 DNA sequence: TGTGCCAGCAGCCCAGGACAGAGCTCCTACAATGAGCAGTTCTTC. This encodes CASSPGQSSYNEQFF.

This clone has just a few counts. The chain combines TRBV19 with TRBJ2-7; 7 bases fit TRBD2. The germline CDR1 and CDR2 sequences are LNHDA and SQIVND (reference sequence). With V trimmed by 1 base and J by 0 bases, 0 bases remained unmatched. CDR3 length: 14 amino acids. CDR3 in DNA: TGTGCCAGTAGTATAGGGACTAGCTCCTACGAGCAGTACTTC. This gives the protein CASSIGTSSYEQYF.

This chain joins TRBV7-2 and TRBJ2-3, with TRBD2 as a possible D gene (6 bases). Germline CDR1 SGHTA, CDR2 FQGNSA. V was pared by 4 bases and J by 4 bases, with 12 bases between. The CDR3 covers 14 residues. The CDR3 DNA follows: TGTGCCAGCAGCTACCCGACTAGTCCAGATACGCAGTATTTT. Its translation: CASSYPTSPDTQYF.

The table lists this clone with a count of one. V is TRBV5-1 and J is TRBJ2-7; 7 nucleotides match TRBD1. Germline V gives CDR1 SGHRS, CDR2 YFSETQ. After removal of 3 bases from V and 9 bases from J, the junction contained 9 bases not matched to a gene. The CDR3 length is 13 residues. CDR3 region: CASSSGTGEGQYF. CDR3 nucleotides: TGCGCCAGCAGCTCCGGTACAGGGGAAGGGCAGTACTTC.

J is TRBJ2-5 and V is TRBV29-1; D may be TRBD2 (6 bases). This CDR3 is built from 12 residues. V lost 6 bases to trimming and J lost 4 bases, with 12 bases between them. The germline V gene encodes CDR1 SQVTM and CDR2 ANQGSEA. CDR3 DNA sequence: TGCAGCGTGGGGGGAGGACGAGAGACCCAGTACTTC. Amino acids: CSVGGGRETQYF.

This clone was detected only a few times. CDR3 nucleotides: TGTGCCAGCAGCAATCGACAGGGGCCAGGAGAGACCCAGTACTTC. As protein: CASSNRQGPGETQYF. This chain connects TRBV7-9 to TRBJ2-5; TRBD1 agrees at 8 bases. Losses at the gene ends were 5 bases for V and 4 bases for J; bases not matched to a gene: 9. The CDR3 totals 15 residues. Germline V CDR1 and CDR2: SEHNR, FQNEAQ (reference sequence).

The rearrangement uses TRBV28 and TRBJ1-1, with D maybe TRBD1 (5 bases). CDR3 length: 15 residues. V was clipped by 2 bases and J by 3 bases, with 13 bases between them. CDR1 and CDR2 from the germline V gene are MDHEN and SYDVKM. CDR3 amino acids: CASSLGGVGDTEAFF. The DNA of the CDR3 is TGTGCCAGCAGTTTAGGGGGGGTCGGGGACACTGAAGCTTTCTTT.

This clone was found a few times. The CDR3 protein is CAWSPGLARYTDTQYF. CDR3 in DNA: TGTGCCTGGAGCCCCGGACTAGCGAGGTATACAGATACGCAGTATTTT. The chain couples TRBV30 to TRBJ2-3; 9 positions match TRBD2. The length of the CDR3 is 16 residues. The V gene's germline CDR1 is GTSNPN and CDR2 SVGIG (reference sequence). V lost 3 bases, J lost 3 bases, and 10 bases stayed unmatched.

This clone was detected only a few times. The chain carries TRBV11-2 and TRBJ2-1; TRBD2 agrees at 12 bases. Germline lookup yields CDR1 SGHAT and CDR2 FQNNGV. The ends lost 5 bases at V and 9 bases at J; junction bases unmatched: 11. The CDR3 runs 16 residues. The CDR3 DNA follows: TGTGCCAGCAGCACCTCTAGCGGGAGGGCCGGGGGTGAGCAGTTCTTC. Translating gives CASSTSSGRAGGEQFF.

This clone has only a few counts. The V and J genes are TRBV4-1 and TRBJ1-1; possibly TRBD1 for D (6 bases). The CDR3 contains 14 residues. The germline CDR1 and CDR2 sequences are MGHRA and YSYEKL. The CDR3 DNA sequence: TGCGCGACCAGCAGGGGCGCTATGAACACTGAAGCTTTCTTT. Its protein is CATSRGAMNTEAFF.

The rearrangement links TRBV11-2 to TRBJ1-1, with 7 bases matching TRBD1. The V gene end was trimmed by 11 bases and the J gene end by 7 bases; junction bases not matched to a gene: 7. The CDR3 is made up of 11 amino acids. Germline loops: CDR1 SGHAT, CDR2 FQNNGV. CDR3 in amino acids: CASKQGFEAFF. For the CDR3, the DNA is TGTGCCTCCAAACAGGGGTTTGAAGCTTTCTTT.

There are a few counts of this clone. This chain connects TRBV7-2 to TRBJ2-1; 7 bases line up with TRBD2. The CDR3 is 15 amino acids. The V gene's germline CDR1 is SGHTA and CDR2 FQGNSA. J gave up 0 bases and V 5 bases, and 4 bases lay outside the gene matches. For the CDR3, the DNA is TGTGCCAGCAGCCTTCAGCGGGGCTCCTACAATGAGCAGTTCTTC. Translation: CASSLQRGSYNEQFF.

As regards this clone: Sequence at one end of the junction differs from germline and may be a read error. V usage is TRBV7-7 and J usage is TRBJ2-1; D may be TRBD1 (6 bases). Germline CDR1 is SSHAT and CDR2 is FNYEAQ (reference sequence). The CDR3 length is 13 residues. CDR3 sequence (DNA): TGTGCTAGCAGCTTAGGGTTAGGGGGTGAGCAGTTCTTC. Translation: CASSLGLGGEQFF.

The CDR3 DNA is TGTGCCAGCAGTGACAGCAGCGGACAGCCCCAGCATTTT. It codes for CASSDSSGQPQHF. The chain has TRBV2 and TRBJ1-5; no firm D call. Trimming took 3 bases from V and 7 from J, leaving 10 bases between them. There are 13 residues in the CDR3. Per the germline V gene, CDR1 is SNHLY and CDR2 is FYNNEI. Filled out from reference TRBV2 and TRBJ1-5, the complete variable domain reads EPEVTQTPSHQVTQMGQEVILRCVPISNHLYFYWYRQILGQKVEFLVSFYNNEISEKSEIFDDQFSVERPDGSNFTLKIRSTKLEDSAMYFCASSDSSGQPQHFGDGTRLSIL.

The chain recombines TRBV11-1 with TRBJ2-5; perhaps TRBD2 as D (5 bases). V lost 5 bases and J 1 base, leaving 14 bases between the germline ends. The length of the CDR3 is 15 residues. Germline V gene data show CDR1 as SGHAT and CDR2 as FQDESV (reference sequence). The CDR3 sequence: CASSQTSGVQETQYF. The CDR3 coding sequence is TGTGCCAGCAGCCAGACAAGCGGAGTCCAAGAGACCCAGTACTTC.

The chain combines TRBV30 with TRBJ2-7, with a possible D match to TRBD2 (7 bases). The CDR3 spans 17 residues. Germline V gene sequence: CDR1 GTSNPN, CDR2 SVGIG (reference sequence). V gave up 3 bases and J gave up 1 base, with 22 bases separating them. The CDR3: CAWSRLSLQGGSYEQYF. CDR3 DNA: TGTGCCTGGAGCCGACTATCACTACAGGGAGGGTCCTACGAGCAGTACTTC.